The 27 T cell receptor beta chains presented below share a single source sample, sequenced in a study of identical twins. TCRdb re-called the 5' RACE reads with MiXCR, one entry per CDR3 protein. The repertoire holds a few hundred thousand distinct CDR3 sequences, about 10% seen once, with roughly 8.7% in the top ten. Sequencing used naive T cells sorted from blood. The receptors here all came from a woman aged 45 to 65 in good health.

The chain couples TRBV5-6 to TRBJ2-7; D possibly corresponds to TRBD2 (5 bases). CDR1 is SGHDT and CDR2 is YYEEEE in the germline V gene. The CDR3 loop spans 14 amino acids. V lost 3 bases, J lost 1 base, and 11 bases lay in between. CDR3: CASSSRTRSYEQYV. CDR3 nucleotides: TGTGCCAGCAGCTCCCGGACTCGATCCTACGAGCAGTACGTC.

The V and J genes are TRBV20-1 and TRBJ1-6; the D is unclear. The CDR3 has 14 amino acids. V was shortened by 0 bases and J by 10 bases, with 13 bases between the two germline ends. CDR1 is DFQATT, CDR2 SNEGSKA, per germline (reference sequence). The CDR3 bases are TGCAGTGCTAGAGATCTGGGCCGTAACTCACCCCTCCACTTT. Translation: CSARDLGRNSPLHF.

The V and J genes are TRBV10-3 and TRBJ2-1, with TRBD2 matching 14 bases. After removal of 8 bases from V and 4 bases from J, the junction contained 1 base not matched to a gene. CDR1 is ENHRY, CDR2 SYGVKD, per germline. This CDR3 comprises 14 residues. DNA of the CDR3: TGTGCCATCGGGACTAGCGGGAGTTACAATGAGCAGTTCTTC. Protein product: CAIGTSGSYNEQFF.

About this clonotype: A much larger clone sits a single nucleotide away, making a read error possible. V usage is TRBV12-3 or TRBV12-4 and J usage is TRBJ2-2; D unresolved. With 3 bases removed from V and 7 bases from J, the gap between germline ends came to 3 bases. The CDR3 consists of 11 residues. Written as DNA, the CDR3 is TGTGCCAGCAGTTTCGTCGGGGAGCTGTTTTTT. The encoded protein is CASSFVGELFF.

This clonotype occurred many times. This chain connects TRBV7-9 to TRBJ2-4; maybe TRBD1 (5 bases). Trimming removed 1 base from V and 12 bases from J, with 7 bases in between. CDR1 is SEHNR, CDR2 FQNEAQ, per germline (reference sequence). This CDR3 region has 11 residues. In DNA form, the CDR3 reads TGTGCCAGCAGCTTAGAAGGACATCAGTACTTC. Translated: CASSLEGHQYF.

The CDR3 sequence: CASTVAGTSTDTQYF. The CDR3 region has the DNA TGCGCCAGCACCGTAGCGGGTACTAGCACAGATACGCAGTATTTT. V gene TRBV5-1 combines with J gene TRBJ2-3; 7 nucleotides agree with TRBD2. J gave up 0 bases and V 6 bases, and 7 bases lay outside the gene matches. Per the germline V gene, CDR1 is SGHRS and CDR2 is YFSETQ. The CDR3 has 15 amino acids.

The rearrangement joins TRBV27 to TRBJ2-3; D remains ambiguous. CDR3 length: 14 amino acids. The ends were cut back, 6 bases at V and 1 base at J, with 11 bases in the middle. Germline CDR1 is MNHEY and CDR2 is SMNVEV (reference sequence). The CDR3 DNA follows: TGTGCCAGCAGCCAGAAGGGCGGCACAGATACGCAGTATTTT. Its translation is CASSQKGGTDTQYF.

This clonotype was detected a few times. The chain is built from TRBV3-1 and TRBJ2-3; D could derive from TRBD1 or TRBD2 (6 bases each). The germline V gene encodes CDR1 LGHDT and CDR2 YNNKEL (reference sequence). The CDR3 is made up of 16 amino acids. Trimming removed 2 bases at V and 2 bases at J, with 14 bases between. The CDR3 protein is CASSQKGGKYTDTQYF. Written as DNA, the CDR3 is TGTGCCAGCAGCCAAAAGGGGGGAAAGTACACAGATACGCAGTATTTT.

This clonotype was seen many times. This chain links TRBV20-1 with TRBJ1-2; 7 bases are shared with TRBD1. The trim removed 3 bases at V and 4 bases at J, leaving 5 bases unmatched. This CDR3 contains 13 residues. CDR1 is DFQATT, CDR2 SNEGSKA, per germline (reference sequence). The CDR3 coding sequence is TGCAGTGCTAGCGAAACAGGGGTCTATGGCTACACCTTC. Encoded protein: CSASETGVYGYTF.

This clonotype was counted only a few times. The V gene is TRBV20-1, the J gene TRBJ2-7, with 8 bases matching TRBD2. Unmatched junction bases numbered 7, after V lost 3 bases and J lost 3 bases. The CDR3 is made up of 14 amino acids. Germline CDR1 is DFQATT and CDR2 is SNEGSKA (reference sequence). This chain's CDR3 is CSAREASGSYEQYF. The CDR3, as DNA: TGCAGTGCTAGGGAGGCCAGCGGGAGCTACGAGCAGTACTTC.

In this sample, this clonotype turned up a few times. This chain links TRBV19 with TRBJ1-6; D remains ambiguous. The V gene's germline CDR1 is LNHDA and CDR2 SQIVND (reference sequence). V lost 0 bases, J lost 4 bases, and 7 bases lay in between. The CDR3 loop spans 15 amino acids. In nucleotides, the CDR3 is TGTGCCAGTAGTATAGACGTCGGTTATAATTCACCCCTCCACTTT. This gives the protein CASSIDVGYNSPLHF.

V is TRBV11-2 and J is TRBJ2-1; 9 bases fit TRBD2. Per germline, CDR1 SGHAT and CDR2 FQNNGV. This CDR3 has 16 residues. The V gene end was trimmed by 1 base and the J gene end by 5 bases; junction bases not matched to a gene: 6. The CDR3 DNA follows: TGTGCCAGCAGCTTAGTACTAGCGGGTGTAAACAATGAGCAGTTCTTC. This translates into CASSLVLAGVNNEQFF.

Ten or more counts support this clonotype. The rearrangement links TRBV7-8 to TRBJ1-6, with 8 bases that match TRBD1. The CDR3 is 17 residues long. Germline CDR1 and CDR2: SGHVS and FQNEAQ. Trimming removed 1 base from V and 6 bases from J; junction bases left unmatched: 8. CDR3 residues: CASSLVPGQGSNSPLHF. CDR3 coding DNA: TGTGCCAGCAGCTTAGTCCCCGGACAGGGCAGTAATTCACCCCTCCACTTT. Full variable domain (missing parts from reference TRBV7-8 and TRBJ1-6): GAGVSQSPRYKVAKRGQDVALRCDPISGHVSLFWYQQALGQGPEFLTYFQNEAQLDKSGLPSDRFFAERPEGSVSTLKIQRTQQEDSAVYLCASSLVPGQGSNSPLHFGNGTRLTVT.

This clonotype was recorded many times. CDR3: CATSDLGQGAKNIQYF. The CDR3 nucleotides read TGTGCCACCAGTGACTTGGGACAGGGGGCCAAAAACATTCAGTACTTC. The V call is TRBV15, the J call TRBJ2-4, with 10 nucleotides matching TRBD1. CDR1 LNHNV and CDR2 YYDKDF come from the germline V gene (reference sequence). CDR3 length: 16 residues. V dropped 6 bases and J dropped 1; count of bases not matched to a gene: 6. The whole variable domain, filled in from reference TRBV15 and TRBJ2-4, reads DAMVIQNPRYQVTQFGKPVTLSCSQTLNHNVMYWYQQKSSQAPKLLFHYYDKDFNNEADTPDNFQSRRPNTSFCFLDIRSPGLGDTAMYLCATSDLGQGAKNIQYFGAGTRLSVL.

V gene TRBV20-1 combines with J gene TRBJ1-6; D remains unclear. From germline, CDR1 is DFQATT and CDR2 SNEGSKA (reference sequence). The CDR3 extends over 13 amino acids. Between the trimmed V and J ends, which lost 5 bases and 6 bases, there was a span of 11 bases. This chain's CDR3 is CSAHRDTNSPLHF. DNA of the CDR3: TGCAGTGCTCACCGGGATACTAATTCACCCCTCCACTTT.

The CDR3 nucleotides are TGTGCCAGTAGAACCACGGGACAGGGCAATCAGCCCCAGCATTTT. Protein: CASRTTGQGNQPQHF. The J gene is TRBJ1-5, the V gene TRBV19; 8 nucleotides align to TRBD1. Trimming removed 6 bases from V and 2 bases from J; junction bases left unmatched: 6. Germline CDR1 LNHDA, CDR2 SQIVND (reference sequence). The length of the CDR3 is 15 residues.

The V gene is TRBV7-2, the J gene TRBJ2-3, with 11 bases that match TRBD1. The germline CDR1 and CDR2 sequences are SGHTA and FQGNSA. The V gene end was trimmed by 5 bases and the J gene end by 6 bases; junction bases not matched to a gene: 4. The CDR3 is made up of 14 amino acids. CDR3 DNA sequence: TGTGCCAGCAGCCCGGGACAGGGGGAGGATACGCAGTATTTT. This encodes CASSPGQGEDTQYF.

This chain joins TRBV7-2 and TRBJ2-7, with D hard to call. Germline CDR1 and CDR2: SGHTA and FQGNSA. The CDR3 spans 17 residues. With 5 bases removed from V and 0 bases from J, the gap between germline ends came to 20 bases. This CDR3 reads CASSPLPRSYSSYEQYF. DNA for the CDR3: TGTGCCAGCAGCCCACTGCCTAGAAGTTACAGCTCCTACGAGCAGTACTTC.

This clonotype has a handful of counts. The J gene is TRBJ1-5, the V gene TRBV7-9, with TRBD1 matching 7 bases. The CDR3 loop spans 15 amino acids. Germline V CDR1 and CDR2: SEHNR, FQNEAQ (reference sequence). V lost 1 base, J lost 7 bases, and 7 bases stayed unmatched. The CDR3 is CASSLEGAREQPQHF. CDR3 sequence (DNA): TGTGCCAGCAGCTTAGAGGGGGCGCGGGAACAGCCCCAGCATTTT.

A remark on this clonotype: Sequence at one end of the junction differs from germline and may be a read error. This chain connects TRBV20-1 to TRBJ2-5, with D uncertain. CDR1 is DFQATT, CDR2 SNEGSKA, per germline (reference sequence). This CDR3 contains 11 residues. DNA of the CDR3: TGCAGTGCTAGAGATCCCCTAGGGCTTAGTTTC. Its translation: CSARDPLGLSF.

This clonotype was observed at least ten times. The rearrangement joins TRBV7-9 to TRBJ1-6; D is unclear. CDR1 SEHNR and CDR2 FQNEAQ come from the germline V gene (reference sequence). Trimming removed 6 bases from V and 8 bases from J, with 17 bases in between. The CDR3 totals 15 residues. Here the CDR3 DNA reads TGTGCCAGCAGGTCCCGGGAACGCTTGGATTCACCCCTCCACTTT. Translating gives CASRSRERLDSPLHF.

In its sample, this clonotype was seen many times. The rearrangement joins TRBV7-9 to TRBJ2-1, with D unclear. Germline V lookup: CDR1 SEHNR, CDR2 FQNEAQ (reference sequence). Trimming took 2 bases from V and 13 from J, leaving 12 bases between them. The CDR3 consists of 12 residues. The chain's CDR3 is CASSLNPPVQFF. The DNA of the CDR3 is TGTGCCAGCAGCTTAAATCCCCCAGTTCAGTTCTTC.

This clonotype was picked up a small number of times. J is TRBJ2-1 and V is TRBV13; TRBD2 agrees at 7 bases. This CDR3 spans 17 amino acids. Losses at the gene ends were 6 bases for V and 0 bases for J; bases not matched to a gene: 11. Per the germline V gene, CDR1 is PRHDT and CDR2 is FYEKMQ (reference sequence). CDR3 protein: CASRKHLGGSSYNEQFF. Written as DNA, the CDR3 is TGTGCCAGCAGGAAACACCTAGGCGGGAGCTCCTACAATGAGCAGTTCTTC.

This clonotype was picked up many times. This chain joins TRBV6-5 and TRBJ2-2, with 9 bases fitting TRBD2. V dropped 6 bases and J dropped 0; count of bases not matched to a gene: 5. The CDR3 runs to 16 residues. The germline gives CDR1 MNHEY, CDR2 SVGAGI. The CDR3 is CASRYRTSANTGELFF. The CDR3 DNA reads TGTGCCAGCAGGTACAGGACTAGCGCGAACACCGGGGAGCTGTTTTTT.

This clonotype was found a few times. This chain links TRBV29-1 with TRBJ2-7; 7 bases match TRBD1. V shed 1 base and J 4 bases; nucleotides not matched to a gene: 10. Germline V gene data show CDR1 as SQVTM and CDR2 as ANQGSEA. The CDR3 spans 15 residues. DNA of the CDR3: TGCAGCGTTGAAGCGCCGGGACAGTCGGAATACGAGCAGTACTTC. Amino acid sequence: CSVEAPGQSEYEQYF.

This clonotype showed up just a few times. This chain uses TRBV12-3 or TRBV12-4 with TRBJ2-1; no definite D call. The CDR3 has 13 residues. V dropped 5 bases and J dropped 7 bases, with 12 bases sitting between them. The CDR3 sequence: CASSHRPLNEQFF. The CDR3 DNA reads TGTGCCAGCAGTCACCGACCTTTAAATGAGCAGTTCTTC.

This clonotype turned up a few times. This chain uses TRBV20-1 with TRBJ2-7; 8 bases align to TRBD2. Losses at the gene ends were 3 bases for V and 6 bases for J; bases not matched to a gene: 7. This CDR3 contains 13 residues. Germline CDR1 is DFQATT and CDR2 is SNEGSKA (reference sequence). The CDR3 coding sequence is TGCAGTGCTAGGTCCTCGGGAGGGCTCGAGCAGTACTTC. It codes for CSARSSGGLEQYF.